One TCR beta chain is described in this entry. Its antigen is still unknown. Here immunoSEQ multiplex PCR was the method, and the copy in TCRdb shows in-frame clones only, minus some. The table includes about 14,000 clones, roughly 60% detected once. The data belong to a study of T cell clonotyping in hematopoietic cell transplantation. As for the study in general: Recipient blood drawn about 28 days pretransplant and days 30, 100, 180 after. Points from the study as a whole: No sorting was done, leaving CD4 and CD8 contributions mixed.

Trimming took 7 bases from V and 2 from J, leaving 14 bases between them. This CDR3 spans 14 amino acids. Germline loops: CDR1 MDHEN, CDR2 SYDVKM. Material for sequencing was PBMCs. The V and J genes are TRBV28 and TRBJ1-2; no reliable D call. The receptor was isolated from a human donor who either received an allogeneic hematopoietic cell transplant for a myeloid malignancy or was a related donor (not recorded which). Some clones in this sample may be carry-over from other donors' samples. DNA of the CDR3: TGTGCCAGCAATAAACTAACAGAAAACTATGGCTACACCTTC. This encodes CASNKLTENYGYTF.